This T cell receptor beta chain originates from a study of T cell responses to AZD1222 COVID-19 vaccine. Findings and caveats of the study: Among the donors, most were white British and more were female, and clonal diversity was possibly underestimated. No day 14 peak samples; only post-peak repertoires were characterized. Variant regions that are unmutated are reportedly the target of nearly half of spike-specific TCRs.

The method was immunoSEQ multiplex PCR; TCRdb's version includes in-frame clones alone and lacks a portion of them. The sample carries approximately 140,000 clones, roughly 80% recorded once. This clone was counted between two and nine times. What it binds is unknown. The germline gives CDR1 MDHEN, CDR2 SYDVKM. J was trimmed by 8 bases and V by 5 bases; bases with no gene match: 5. The CDR3 has 13 amino acids. This sequence originates from an adult in good health. This sequence joins TRBV28 and TRBJ1-4, with TRBD1 matching over 7 bases. Here the sequenced sample was peripheral blood, taken on day 0 of MenACWY control vaccination. CDR3 coding DNA: TGTGCCAGCAGTAACAGGGGAAGGGAAAAACTGTTTTTT. Its protein is CASSNRGREKLFF.